This entry lists 12 T cell receptor beta chains sequenced from one sample in a study of T cells in narcolepsy. Method: immunoSEQ multiplex PCR; TCRdb's copy keeps in-frame clones and lacks some. The sample gives fewer than 35,000 clones, approximately 78% of which show up once; approximately 2.7% is in the top ten. Sequenced sample: CD45RA- memory CD4+ T cells from PBMCs. The receptors originated from a human donor with narcolepsy.

The V call is TRBV11-2, the J call TRBJ1-1, with D perhaps matching TRBD1 (5 bases). This CDR3 is built from 14 residues. Trimming took off 4 bases at V and 0 bases at J, with 9 bases between the two ends. The germline V gene encodes CDR1 SGHAT and CDR2 FQNNGV. In nucleotides, the CDR3 is TGTGCCAGCAGCTGGGGCGGCATGAACACTGAAGCTTTCTTT. This sequence encodes CASSWGGMNTEAFF.

The chain has TRBV30 and TRBJ2-1; 11 nucleotides line up with TRBD2. The V and J ends lost 3 bases and 3 bases, in that order; junction bases with no gene match: 4. The CDR3 is 15 residues long. CDR1 is GTSNPN, CDR2 SVGIG, per germline (reference sequence). The DNA for the CDR3 is TGTGCCTGGAGGCGAACTAGCGGGAGCTACAATGAGCAGTTCTTC. Protein product: CAWRRTSGSYNEQFF.

In DNA, the CDR3 is TGCGCCAGCAGCTCGACTAGCGGTCACCCAGATACGCAGTATTTT. This sequence encodes CASSSTSGHPDTQYF. The chain employs TRBV5-1 and TRBJ2-3; the match to TRBD2 covers 9 bases. CDR1 is SGHRS, CDR2 YFSETQ, per germline. The CDR3 is 15 amino acids. The trim removed 3 bases at V and 4 bases at J, leaving 6 bases unmatched.

In this sample, this clone turned up a few times. The rearrangement links TRBV12-5 to TRBJ2-3; no firm D call. The germline V and J ends were trimmed by 10 bases and 8 bases, with 19 bases remaining between them. The CDR3 contains 13 residues. The germline V gene has CDR1 LGHNT and CDR2 FRNRAP. The CDR3 bases are TGTGCTACCACTTCGGAAGGTTGGGGTACGCAGTATTTT. The encoded protein is CATTSEGWGTQYF. The full variable domain, completed using reference TRBV12-5 and TRBJ2-3, is DARVTQTPRHKVTEMGQEVTMRCQPILGHNTVFWYRQTMMQGLELLAYFRNRAPLDDSGMPKDRFSAEMPDATLATLKIQPSEPRDSAVYFCATTSEGWGTQYFGPGTRLTVL.

On this clone: Other DNA sequences in this specimen translate into the identical CDR3. The chain recombines TRBV19 with TRBJ1-1; the D is unclear. The length of the CDR3 is 13 residues. Per germline, CDR1 LNHDA and CDR2 SQIVND (reference sequence). Trimming removed 5 bases at V and 1 base at J, with 8 bases between. The CDR3 sequence is CASSPTQNTEAFF. For the CDR3, the DNA is TGTGCCAGTAGTCCTACACAGAACACTGAAGCTTTCTTT.

In the case of this clone: The sample carries other DNA sequences with the same CDR3. The chain links TRBV5-6 to TRBJ2-2; TRBD2 agrees at 9 bases. The germline V gene encodes CDR1 SGHDT and CDR2 YYEEEE. This CDR3 contains 18 residues. The junction had 8 bases not matched to a gene; V was cut back by 0 bases and J by 2 bases. The DNA for the CDR3 is TGTGCCAGCAGCTTGGCTCTAGCGGGGTTCGCTAACACCGGGGAGCTGTTTTTT. Its translation: CASSLALAGFANTGELFF.

The V gene is TRBV7-9, the J gene TRBJ1-3; D is uncertain. V was pared by 5 bases and J by 3 bases, with 5 bases between. Germline CDR1 SEHNR, CDR2 FQNEAQ (reference sequence). CDR3 length: 12 amino acids. CDR3 bases: TGTGCCAGCAGCCTAAGTGGAAACACCATATATTTT. Residues: CASSLSGNTIYF.

This clone was seen only once. The V and J genes are TRBV9 and TRBJ2-3; 9 bases fit TRBD1. The CDR3 has 17 amino acids. The germline CDR1 and CDR2 sequences are SGDLS and YYNGEE. V shed 0 bases and J 3 bases; nucleotides not matched to a gene: 8. In nucleotides, the CDR3 is TGTGCCAGCAGCGTAGGGACAGGGGACGTAGGGACAGATACGCAGTATTTT. This translates into CASSVGTGDVGTDTQYF. Full variable domain (missing parts from reference TRBV9 and TRBJ2-3): DSGVTQTPKHLITATGQRVTLRCSPRSGDLSVYWYQQSLDQGLQFLIQYYNGEERAKGNILERFSAQQFPDLHSELNLSSLELGDSALYFCASSVGTGDVGTDTQYFGPGTRLTVL.

This clone appeared a single time. V is TRBV11-2 and J is TRBJ1-3, with D tentatively TRBD1 (5 bases). Trimming removed 5 bases from V and 0 bases from J, with 11 bases in between. Germline V gene sequence: CDR1 SGHAT, CDR2 FQNNGV. The CDR3 extends over 15 amino acids. The CDR3 is CASSMGRFSGNTIYF. The CDR3 DNA follows: TGTGCCAGCAGCATGGGACGGTTCTCTGGAAACACCATATATTTT.

A single count supports this clone. The chain uses TRBV2 and TRBJ2-7; the D gene is possibly TRBD1 (6 bases). The CDR3 has 15 amino acids. Trimming removed 4 bases at V and 5 bases at J, with 18 bases between. Germline V gene sequence: CDR1 SNHLY, CDR2 FYNNEI. The CDR3 loop is CASSVQGPTVHEQYF. DNA for the CDR3: TGTGCCAGCAGTGTACAGGGCCCCACAGTCCACGAGCAGTACTTC.

This rearrangement joins TRBV6-6 to TRBJ1-2, with D perhaps matching TRBD1 (5 bases). The CDR3 is 13 residues long. V was trimmed by 6 bases and J by 3 bases, leaving 11 bases between them. The germline gives CDR1 MNHNY, CDR2 SVGAGI (reference sequence). The CDR3 DNA reads TGTGCCAGCAGAGGTACAGGTTACTATGGCTACACCTTC. As protein: CASRGTGYYGYTF.

A remark on this clone: Germline and junction disagree at one end, which may indicate a read error. The rearrangement joins TRBV15 to TRBJ1-1, with D possibly TRBD1 on 5 matching bases. In germline, CDR1 is LNHNV, CDR2 YYDKDF (reference sequence). The CDR3 is 14 residues long. CDR3 in DNA: TGTGCCACCAGCTCGAATACAGGAAACACTAAAGCTTTCTTT. Amino acids: CATSSNTGNTKAFF.